The 21 T cell receptor beta chains below come from one sample, sequenced in a study of vaccination and CD4 T cells after COVID-19. No antigen is known for these receptors. The treatment here: roughly 11-day PBMC culture with coronavirus spike peptide pools or control peptides (ViraFEST assay). Collection of the unexposed donor's CD4+ T cells took place before the COVID-19 pandemic (2011-2018). Oncomine TCR Beta short-read sequencing was applied to DNA from cultured CD4+ T cells. Someone extracted genomic DNA from cultured CD4+ T cells. Using its own MiXCR run on the PCR reads, TCRdb lists one record per CDR3 protein. The sample yields 10,000 or so distinct CDR3 sequences, approximately 31% seen once. What was sequenced was CD4+ T cells from blood, cultured in vitro. Every receptor here comes from a human donor in good health.

The rearrangement links TRBV5-1 to TRBJ1-5; D not certain. V lost 4 bases and J lost 8, with 22 bases in between. Germline V lookup: CDR1 SGHRS, CDR2 YFSETQ. This CDR3 is built from 16 residues. The CDR3 protein is CASSLQPSTGGEPQHF. CDR3 nucleotide sequence: TGCGCCAGCAGCCTACAACCCTCCACTGGTGGGGAGCCCCAGCATTTT.

The V call is TRBV20-1, the J call TRBJ2-5, with D tentatively TRBD1 (6 bases). The V gene lost 0 bases and the J gene lost 4 bases, with 12 bases spanning the gap. CDR1 and CDR2 (germline): DFQATT, SNEGSKA (reference sequence). The CDR3 sequence is 14 residues long. This CDR3 is CSAREGAMGETQYF. The CDR3 coding sequence is TGCAGTGCTAGAGAGGGGGCCATGGGAGAGACCCAGTACTTC.

The J gene is TRBJ2-3, the V gene TRBV10-3, with 9 nucleotides matching TRBD1. The CDR3 contains 15 residues. Germline assignment: CDR1 ENHRY and CDR2 SYGVKD. Unmatched junction bases numbered 9, after V lost 6 bases and J lost 5 bases. The CDR3, as DNA: TGTGCCATCAGGAAGGGACAGGGCTTGGGAGATACGCAGTATTTT. Amino acids: CAIRKGQGLGDTQYF.

The chain is built from TRBV20-1 and TRBJ2-1; D perhaps matches TRBD2 (6 bases). Germline V gene data show CDR1 as DFQATT and CDR2 as SNEGSKA (reference sequence). The length of the CDR3 is 13 residues. The V end was cut by 6 bases, the J end by 0 bases, with 9 bases between. CDR3: CSAGLHSYNEQFF. The CDR3 nucleotides are TGCAGTGCGGGACTCCACTCCTACAATGAGCAGTTCTTC.

This chain links TRBV6-5 with TRBJ1-1; D uncertain. The germline V gene encodes CDR1 MNHEY and CDR2 SVGAGI. V lost 4 bases and J lost 1, with 7 bases in between. The CDR3 is 13 residues long. The CDR3 loop reads CASSFLSNTEAFF. The CDR3 coding sequence is TGTGCCAGCAGTTTTTTATCGAACACTGAAGCTTTCTTT.

The genes are TRBV7-2 and TRBJ2-1, with D possibly being TRBD1 (6 bases). The germline V gene has CDR1 SGHTA and CDR2 FQGNSA. The CDR3 sequence is 14 residues long. V dropped 1 base and J dropped 6 bases, with 10 bases sitting between them. In DNA, the CDR3 is TGTGCCAGCAGCTTAGACAGGGCCAGCAATGAGCAGTTCTTC. It is translated as CASSLDRASNEQFF.

This chain joins TRBV27 and TRBJ2-7; D is unclear. From germline, CDR1 is MNHEY and CDR2 SMNVEV (reference sequence). Trimming removed 3 bases at V and 0 bases at J, with 9 bases between. CDR3 length: 14 residues. The CDR3 sequence is CASSLSHNSYEQYF. The CDR3 DNA sequence: TGTGCCAGCAGTTTGTCTCACAACTCCTACGAGCAGTACTTC.

This clonotype came up a few times. This chain joins TRBV28 and TRBJ2-2; tentatively, D is TRBD2 (5 bases). V gave up 3 bases and J gave up 2 bases, with 10 bases separating them. This CDR3 spans 15 amino acids. Germline V gene sequence: CDR1 MDHEN, CDR2 SYDVKM. CDR3 in amino acids: CASSFTSANTGELFF. For the CDR3, the DNA is TGTGCCAGCAGTTTCACTAGTGCTAACACCGGGGAGCTGTTTTTT. The full variable domain, rest sourced from reference TRBV28 and TRBJ2-2, is DVKVTQSSRYLVKRTGEKVFLECVQDMDHENMFWYRQDPGLGLRLIYFSYDVKMKEKGDIPEGYSVSREKKERFSLILESASTNQTSMYLCASSFTSANTGELFFGEGSRLTVL.

The chain uses TRBV4-2 and TRBJ1-5; D gene unclear. The CDR3 length is 15 residues. Per the germline V gene, CDR1 is LGHNA and CDR2 is YNFKEQ. V lost 1 base, J lost 4 bases, and 11 bases lay in between. CDR3 sequence: CASSQAREWNQPQHF. CDR3 sequence (DNA): TGTGCCAGCAGCCAAGCCAGAGAGTGGAATCAGCCCCAGCATTTT.

This clonotype was detected only a few times. This chain uses TRBV20-1 with TRBJ2-3; TRBD2 might be the D (6 bases). Germline loops: CDR1 DFQATT, CDR2 SNEGSKA (reference sequence). The germline V and J ends were trimmed by 0 bases and 2 bases, with 15 bases remaining between them. There are 16 residues in the CDR3. The CDR3 region has the DNA TGCAGTGCTAGAGACCCTGCGCGGGAACTCACAGATACGCAGTATTTT. Translated: CSARDPARELTDTQYF.

This clonotype has only a few counts. This chain uses TRBV7-2 with TRBJ1-2; D not resolved. The V end was cut by 0 bases, the J end by 3 bases, with 5 bases between. The CDR3 is 13 residues long. Looked up from germline, CDR1 is SGHTA and CDR2 is FQGNSA. CDR3 protein: CASSLAQHYGYTF. CDR3 DNA sequence: TGTGCCAGCAGCTTAGCCCAGCACTATGGCTACACCTTC.

The chain couples TRBV20-1 to TRBJ2-7; 9 nucleotides match TRBD2. The CDR3 is 15 residues long. The germline V gene has CDR1 DFQATT and CDR2 SNEGSKA (reference sequence). With 2 bases clipped from V and 6 bases from J, the junction kept 11 bases outside the gene matches. The chain's CDR3 is CSARRRGRALSEQYF. CDR3 sequence (DNA): TGCAGTGCTAGAAGGCGCGGGAGGGCCCTCTCCGAGCAGTACTTC.

This clonotype came up a few times. This chain uses TRBV6-1 with TRBJ2-7; 11 bases are shared with TRBD1. Trimming took 4 bases from V and 6 from J; bases not matched to a gene: 8. The CDR3 spans 15 residues. CDR1 and CDR2 (germline): MNHNS, SASEGT. CDR3 DNA: TGTGCCAGCAGTGGCCGGGACAGGGGGGGTTCCGAGCAGTACTTC. Residues: CASSGRDRGGSEQYF.

V is TRBV21-1 and J is TRBJ1-1; the tabulated D call, TRBD1, remains unverified against the DNA. TRBV21-1 is a known pseudogene. The CDR3 consists of 17 residues. The CDR3 loop is CASSKKATGESGTEAFF. In DNA form, the CDR3 reads TGTGCCAGCAGCAAAAAGGCGACAGGGGAATCGGGCACTGAAGCTTTCTTT.

The chain uses TRBV19 and TRBJ2-7; a weak D match, TRBD2 (6 bases). Germline V CDR1 and CDR2: LNHDA, SQIVND (reference sequence). V was pared by 4 bases and J by 4 bases, with 17 bases between. This CDR3 has 15 residues. Written as DNA, the CDR3 is TGTGCCAGTAGTAAGGCGGGAAACGGAGGATACGAGCAGTACTTC. This translates into CASSKAGNGGYEQYF.

This clonotype qualifies as medium-sized. The chain is built from TRBV15 and TRBJ1-1, with D maybe TRBD1 (6 bases). The CDR3 is made up of 13 amino acids. V was pared by 3 bases and J by 6 bases, with 11 bases between. Germline lookup yields CDR1 LNHNV and CDR2 YYDKDF (reference sequence). CDR3 sequence (DNA): TGTGCCACCAGCAGCTACTACAGGGCTGAAGCTTTCTTT. Its translation: CATSSYYRAEAFF.

The chain joins TRBV6-5 to TRBJ1-2, with a tentative D call TRBD1 (6 bases). The ends were cut back, 0 bases at V and 8 bases at J, with 25 bases in the middle. This CDR3 region has 18 residues. Germline loops: CDR1 MNHEY, CDR2 SVGAGI. CDR3: CASSYSIPGVNPFDGYTF. The CDR3 DNA is TGTGCCAGCAGTTACTCTATCCCAGGGGTCAATCCTTTCGACGGCTACACCTTC.

The chain carries TRBV27 and TRBJ2-1, with 8 nucleotides matching TRBD1. In germline, CDR1 is MNHEY, CDR2 SMNVEV (reference sequence). This CDR3 spans 14 amino acids. V dropped 5 bases and J dropped 4; count of bases not matched to a gene: 4. The chain's CDR3 is CASSPWDRYNEQFF. The CDR3 bases are TGTGCCAGCAGTCCTTGGGACAGGTACAATGAGCAGTTCTTC.

Judged by abundance, this clonotype is medium-sized (0.01 to 0.1%). The chain employs TRBV7-6 and TRBJ2-2; D may be TRBD1 (6 bases). V was cut by 4 bases and J by 0 bases, with 15 bases left in between. CDR3 length equals 17 residues. From germline, CDR1 is SGHVS and CDR2 FNYEAQ. As DNA, the CDR3 is TGTGCCAGCAGCTCCCTCGCAGGGGTTCCGAACACCGGGGAGCTGTTTTTT. Encoded protein: CASSSLAGVPNTGELFF.

V is TRBV7-9 and J is TRBJ1-2; TRBD1 matches 8 bases. Germline V gives CDR1 SEHNR, CDR2 FQNEAQ (reference sequence). The V gene end was trimmed by 5 bases and the J gene end by 6 bases; junction bases not matched to a gene: 14. The CDR3 consists of 16 residues. The CDR3 here is CASSPRGTGAGDGYTF. In DNA form, the CDR3 reads TGTGCCAGCAGCCCCCGCGGGACAGGAGCTGGGGATGGCTACACCTTC.

The rearrangement links TRBV7-2 to TRBJ1-5; D remains ambiguous. Germline lookup yields CDR1 SGHTA and CDR2 FQGNSA. The length of the CDR3 is 12 residues. V shed 1 base and J shed 6 bases, with 4 bases lying between them. Written as DNA, the CDR3 is TGTGCCAGCAGCTTAGACCGTCAGCCCCAGCATTTT. Translating gives CASSLDRQPQHF. The full variable domain, completed using reference TRBV7-2 and TRBJ1-5, is GAGVSQSPSNKVTEKGKDVELRCDPISGHTALYWYRQSLGQGLEFLIYFQGNSAPDKSGLPSDRFSAERTGGSVSTLTIQRTQQEDSAVYLCASSLDRQPQHFGDGTRLSIL.